This T cell receptor (beta chain) was sequenced for a study of Ad26.COV2.S vaccination and SARS-CoV-2 variants. Specified treatment: approximately 18 received Ad26.COV2.S at low or high dose, single or two shots; 5 received placebo; per-sample allocation not given. Following the first vaccine or placebo injection, samples were taken on day 63. Generated by immunoSEQ multiplex PCR, the TCRdb table keeps only in-frame clones and is missing some. The data show 300,000 to 400,000 clones, roughly 87% seen once. Comment on this clone: Its antigen is unknown.

Study-wide results and caveats: The breadth of spike-specific CD8+ and CD4+ T cell responses after vaccination was reportedly substantial.

The CDR3 loop spans 16 amino acids. Germline V lookup: CDR1 SEHNR, CDR2 FQNEAQ (reference sequence). V shed 4 bases, J shed 0 bases, and the junction held 5 bases outside the gene matches. The sequencing used peripheral blood, collected in a trial of Ad26.COV2.S vaccine versus placebo. The sequence was obtained from a person aged 18-60 years who received the Ad26.COV2.S COVID-19 vaccine or a placebo. The chain is built from TRBV7-9 and TRBJ2-7; 11 nucleotides align to TRBD2. Here the CDR3 reads CASSSATSGTSYEQYF. DNA of the CDR3: TGTGCCAGCAGCTCAGCGACTAGCGGGACCTCCTACGAGCAGTACTTC. The whole variable domain, remainder taken from reference TRBV7-9 and TRBJ2-7, is DTGVSQNPRHKITKRGQNVTFRCDPISEHNRLYWYRQTLGQGPEFLTYFQNEAQLEKSRLLSDRFSAERPKGSFSTLEIQRTEQGDSAMYLCASSSATSGTSYEQYFGPGTRLTVT.